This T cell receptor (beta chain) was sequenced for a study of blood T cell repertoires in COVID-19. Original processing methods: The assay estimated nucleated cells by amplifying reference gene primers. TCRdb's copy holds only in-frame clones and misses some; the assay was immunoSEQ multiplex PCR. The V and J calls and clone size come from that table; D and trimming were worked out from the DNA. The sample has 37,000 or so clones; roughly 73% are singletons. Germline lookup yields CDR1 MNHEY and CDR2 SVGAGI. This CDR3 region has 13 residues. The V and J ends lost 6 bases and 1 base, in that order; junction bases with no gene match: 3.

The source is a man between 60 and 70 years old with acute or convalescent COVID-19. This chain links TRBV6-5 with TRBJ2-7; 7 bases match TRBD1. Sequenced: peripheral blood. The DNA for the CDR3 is TGTGCCAGCAGCCAGGGACAGTCCTACGAGCAGTACTTC. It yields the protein CASSQGQSYEQYF.